Listed here is a single TCR beta chain. This table comes from immunoSEQ multiplex PCR, and its TCRdb copy is limited to in-frame clones, with some not included. The profile shows 90,000 to 95,000 clones, 90% to 95% of them singletons. The data derive from a study of T cell changes during pregnancy in multiple sclerosis. The TCR was taken from a female donor with multiple sclerosis, enrolled in a pregnancy study. Sequencing used peripheral blood, obtained in the third trimester of pregnancy.

CDR3 region: CASTEGLAGVIRSHEQFF. The CDR3 DNA reads as TGTGCCAGCACCGAGGGACTAGCGGGAGTAATCAGGTCTCATGAGCAGTTCTTC. The J gene is TRBJ2-1, the V gene TRBV28; 14 bases fit TRBD2. Germline trimming cut 7 bases from V and 8 bases from J; bases unmatched to any gene: 16. Germline V gene lookup returns CDR1 MDHEN and CDR2 SYDVKM. The CDR3 is made up of 18 amino acids.